Presented here are 26 T cell receptor beta chains from one specimen sequenced in a study of control samples from healthy donors and cancer patients. Some clones are missing from TCRdb's copy, which holds only in-frame ones; the method was immunoSEQ multiplex PCR. The sample records some 170,000 clones, roughly 95% being singletons. Sequenced: blood. These TCRs come from a woman in her twenties or thirties in good health.

This chain connects TRBV23-1 to TRBJ1-5; possibly TRBD1 for D (5 bases). TRBV23-1 is classed as an ORF, of uncertain function. This CDR3 is 20 amino acids long. With 0 bases removed from V and 0 bases from J, the gap between germline ends came to 21 bases. The CDR3 region is CASSQSRMQGQVYSNQPQHF. DNA of the CDR3: TGCGCCAGCAGTCAATCTAGGATGCAGGGTCAGGTTTATAGCAATCAGCCCCAGCATTTT.

This sequence joins TRBV19 and TRBJ1-4; 8 bases align to TRBD1. Losses at the gene ends were 2 bases for V and 8 bases for J; bases not matched to a gene: 4. The CDR3 extends over 14 amino acids. The germline V gene has CDR1 LNHDA and CDR2 SQIVND (reference sequence). DNA of the CDR3: TGTGCCAGTAGTATATCCAGGGGGCAGGAAAAACTGTTTTTT. Encoded protein: CASSISRGQEKLFF.

The CDR3 sequence: CASSTGTSRDTDTQYF. As DNA, the CDR3 is TGTGCCAGCAGCACGGGGACTAGCCGAGATACAGATACGCAGTATTTT. J is TRBJ2-3 and V is TRBV7-3; 9 bases match TRBD2. CDR3 length equals 16 residues. Trimming cost V 5 bases and J 3 bases; bases outside gene matches: 9. From germline, CDR1 is SGHTA and CDR2 FQGTGA.

In DNA form, the CDR3 reads TGTGCCAGCAGTTCCGATAGGGGGAAGCAAGCTTTCTTT. This gives the protein CASSSDRGKQAFF. The chain uses TRBV6-6 and TRBJ1-1; a weak D match, TRBD1 (6 bases). Germline-derived CDR1 and CDR2 are MNHNY and SVGAGI (reference sequence). This CDR3 is 13 amino acids long. The germline V and J ends were trimmed by 4 bases and 9 bases, with 15 bases remaining between them.

The chain joins TRBV28 to TRBJ1-1; perhaps TRBD1 as D (6 bases). CDR3 size: 13 residues. Germline V CDR1 and CDR2: MDHEN, SYDVKM. Trimming took 8 bases from V and 3 from J, leaving 13 bases between them. The CDR3 sequence: CASGWTADTEAFF. CDR3 in DNA: TGTGCCAGCGGGTGGACAGCGGACACTGAAGCTTTCTTT.

The chain recombines TRBV15 with TRBJ1-5, with 7 bases fitting TRBD1. V was pared by 4 bases and J by 0 bases, with 9 bases of the junction left unmatched. CDR3 length: 17 amino acids. The germline gives CDR1 LNHNV, CDR2 YYDKDF (reference sequence). The CDR3 protein is CATSMPGGGLSNQPQHF. The CDR3, as DNA: TGTGCCACCAGCATGCCAGGAGGGGGCCTTAGCAATCAGCCCCAGCATTTT.

The rearrangement links TRBV12-3 or TRBV12-4 to TRBJ2-1; D is uncertain. The CDR3 covers 13 residues. The V end lost 7 bases, the J end lost 4 bases, and 11 bases lay between the germline ends. The CDR3 is CASNSDGYNEQFF. Here the CDR3 DNA reads TGTGCCAGCAACTCGGACGGATACAATGAGCAGTTCTTC.

V gene TRBV2 combines with J gene TRBJ2-7; tentative D call: TRBD1 (6 bases). CDR1 is SNHLY and CDR2 is FYNNEI in the germline V gene. The V end was cut by 8 bases, the J end by 0 bases, with 11 bases between. The CDR3 runs to 13 residues. DNA for the CDR3: TGTGCCAGCGGGGGCCATAGCTCCTACGAGCAGTACTTC. It encodes CASGGHSSYEQYF.

The rearrangement uses TRBV24-1 and TRBJ2-3; D is perhaps TRBD1 or TRBD2 (5 bases each). Trimming took 3 bases from V and 3 from J, leaving 12 bases between them. The CDR3 consists of 15 residues. CDR1 and CDR2 from the germline V gene are KGHDR and SFDVKD. CDR3 residues: CATSDEGRATDTQYF. The DNA of the CDR3 is TGTGCCACCAGTGATGAGGGCAGGGCGACAGATACGCAGTATTTT.

This clone was picked up one time. Written as DNA, the CDR3 is TGTGCCACCAGCCTTAGGGGGGGATGGAAGGATCAGCCCCAGCATTTT. Translating it yields CATSLRGGWKDQPQHF. This rearrangement joins TRBV15 to TRBJ1-5, with D possibly matching TRBD1 (6 bases). This CDR3 region has 16 residues. V gave up 5 bases and J gave up 5 bases, with 19 bases separating them. In germline, CDR1 is LNHNV, CDR2 YYDKDF (reference sequence).

The chain carries TRBV24-1 and TRBJ1-2; the D gene is possibly TRBD1 (6 bases). Per the germline V gene, CDR1 is KGHDR and CDR2 is SFDVKD. V lost 4 bases, J lost 4 bases, and 12 bases lay in between. The CDR3 spans 14 residues. The CDR3 region is CATSDFRQAYGYTF. DNA of the CDR3: TGTGCCACCAGTGACTTTAGACAGGCCTATGGCTACACCTTC.

This chain joins TRBV7-9 and TRBJ2-6; D tentatively fits TRBD1 or TRBD2 (5 bases each). V lost 5 bases to trimming and J lost 3 bases, with 23 bases between them. From germline, CDR1 is SEHNR and CDR2 FQNEAQ (reference sequence). This CDR3 is 19 amino acids long. CDR3 sequence reads: CASSQPTGRQSFGANVLTF. For the CDR3, the DNA is TGTGCCAGCAGCCAACCCACGGGACGCCAAAGCTTTGGGGCCAACGTCCTGACTTTC. Filled out from reference TRBV7-9 and TRBJ2-6, the complete variable domain reads DTGVSQNPRHKITKRGQNVTFRCDPISEHNRLYWYRQTLGQGPEFLTYFQNEAQLEKSRLLSDRFSAERPKGSFSTLEIQRTEQGDSAMYLCASSQPTGRQSFGANVLTFGAGSRLTVL.

The chain joins TRBV4-2 to TRBJ2-2, with TRBD2 identical over 13 bases. This CDR3 contains 16 residues. The trim removed 2 bases at V and 10 bases at J, leaving 7 bases unmatched. Germline values: CDR1 LGHNA, CDR2 YNFKEQ. The DNA of the CDR3 is TGTGCCAGCAGCCAACTACTAGCGGGGGGGTCCGAGGAGCTGTTTTTT. It codes for CASSQLLAGGSEELFF.

The V call is TRBV18, the J call TRBJ2-7; possible D gene TRBD2, 6 bases. There are 17 residues in the CDR3. The ends were cut back, 3 bases at V and 0 bases at J, with 18 bases in the middle. CDR1 is KGHSH and CDR2 is LQKENI in the germline V gene. CDR3 DNA sequence: TGTGCCAGCTCACCGAAAGCACGCGGGGATAGCTCCTACGAGCAGTACTTC. Protein product: CASSPKARGDSSYEQYF.

V gene TRBV27 combines with J gene TRBJ2-7; TRBD1 might be the D (6 bases). Germline CDR1 is MNHEY and CDR2 is SMNVEV (reference sequence). The CDR3 consists of 14 residues. V lost 2 bases to trimming and J lost 6 bases, with 14 bases between them. CDR3 coding DNA: TGTGCCAGCAGTTTAGGGCCTTCAGGGGTCGAGCAGTACTTC. Translated, it gives CASSLGPSGVEQYF.

The chain links TRBV7-9 to TRBJ1-1, with D maybe TRBD1 (5 bases). The CDR3 sequence is 15 residues long. The V gene lost 5 bases and the J gene lost 4 bases, with 17 bases spanning the gap. The germline V gene has CDR1 SEHNR and CDR2 FQNEAQ (reference sequence). The CDR3 here is CASSPLGGGFTEAFF. CDR3 coding DNA: TGTGCCAGCAGCCCACTAGGCGGGGGGTTCACTGAAGCTTTCTTT. Using reference TRBV7-9 and TRBJ1-1 for the parts outside the CDR3, the full variable domain is DTGVSQNPRHKITKRGQNVTFRCDPISEHNRLYWYRQTLGQGPEFLTYFQNEAQLEKSRLLSDRFSAERPKGSFSTLEIQRTEQGDSAMYLCASSPLGGGFTEAFFGQGTRLTVV.

This rearrangement joins TRBV27 to TRBJ2-3; TRBD1 or TRBD2 may be the D gene (6 bases each). The CDR3 is made up of 15 amino acids. CDR1 and CDR2 from the germline V gene are MNHEY and SMNVEV (reference sequence). The ends were cut back, 3 bases at V and 5 bases at J, with 15 bases in the middle. The CDR3 nucleotides read TGTGCCAGCAGTTTCTCGGGGGCTCGTGGAGATACGCAGTATTTT. Translation gives CASSFSGARGDTQYF.

The chain employs TRBV20-1 and TRBJ2-7, with 9 bases aligning to TRBD2. V was clipped by 3 bases and J by 3 bases; unmatched bases: 9. This CDR3 comprises 15 residues. CDR1 is DFQATT, CDR2 SNEGSKA, per germline (reference sequence). The CDR3 coding sequence is TGCAGTGCTAGTAGGGATAGCGGGAGAGGCTACGAGCAGTACTTC. It specifies CSASRDSGRGYEQYF.

As to this clone: Compared with germline, one end of the junction differs, possibly owing to a read error. The V gene is TRBV30, the J gene TRBJ2-3; a possible D gene is TRBD2 (5 bases). Germline values: CDR1 GTSNPN, CDR2 SVGIG (reference sequence). CDR3 size: 16 residues. Here the CDR3 reads CAWSKDSFFGTYTQYF. The CDR3 DNA reads TGTGCCTGGAGTAAGGACTCCTTCTTTGGCACATATACGCAGTATTTT.

J is TRBJ1-4 and V is TRBV7-9, with 10 bases lining up with TRBD1. Losses at the gene ends were 6 bases for V and 7 bases for J; bases not matched to a gene: 5. Per germline, CDR1 SEHNR and CDR2 FQNEAQ (reference sequence). This CDR3 has 14 amino acids. The CDR3 protein is CASRGGTGVEKLFF. For the CDR3, the DNA is TGTGCCAGCAGGGGAGGGACAGGGGTTGAAAAACTGTTTTTT.

This chain joins TRBV29-1 and TRBJ1-1, with TRBD1 as a possible D gene (5 bases). Germline V lookup: CDR1 SQVTM, CDR2 ANQGSEA. V lost 3 bases, J lost 13 bases, and 6 bases lay in between. CDR3 length equals 8 residues. This chain's CDR3 is CSVDQGFF. The CDR3 coding sequence is TGCAGCGTTGATCAGGGTTTCTTT.

The chain employs TRBV5-1 and TRBJ1-1, with TRBD1 as a possible D gene (6 bases). The V end was cut by 4 bases, the J end by 6 bases, with 19 bases between. CDR3 length: 15 amino acids. Germline V gives CDR1 SGHRS, CDR2 YFSETQ. The CDR3 protein is CASSVAGPGASEAFF. CDR3 DNA: TGCGCCAGCAGCGTGGCCGGGCCGGGGGCCTCTGAAGCTTTCTTT.

This chain connects TRBV9 to TRBJ2-1; unclear D gene. The CDR3 runs 18 residues. V was clipped by 0 bases and J by 0 bases, with 16 bases between them. Germline CDR1 is SGDLS and CDR2 is YYNGEE. CDR3 in amino acids: CASSVAFSTPSSYNEQFF. The CDR3 nucleotides are TGTGCCAGCAGCGTAGCCTTCTCGACACCGAGCTCCTACAATGAGCAGTTCTTC.

The rearrangement joins TRBV2 to TRBJ2-1; TRBD2 agrees at 8 bases. The CDR3 extends over 19 amino acids. Germline CDR1 reads SNHLY; CDR2 reads FYNNEI. J gave up 1 base and V 6 bases, and 17 bases lay outside the gene matches. The CDR3, as DNA: TGTGCCAGCAGCCCCACCTGGAGCGGGGGAGGTTCATCCTACAATGAGCAGTTCTTC. Protein sequence: CASSPTWSGGGSSYNEQFF.

The chain combines TRBV14 with TRBJ2-7; D not resolved. This CDR3 is 10 amino acids long. Deletions cut 7 bases from V and 2 bases from J, with 3 bases between. CDR1 and CDR2 from the germline V gene are SGHDN and FVKESK. CDR3 residues: CASTPYEQYF. CDR3 in DNA: TGTGCCAGCACGCCCTACGAGCAGTACTTC.

This clone came up once. V gene TRBV5-1 combines with J gene TRBJ2-5, with TRBD2 matching over 14 bases. There are 18 residues in the CDR3. From germline, CDR1 is SGHRS and CDR2 YFSETQ. V lost 4 bases and J lost 4; bases outside the gene matches: 12. The CDR3 bases are TGCGCCAGCAGCCCATTAGGGACTAGCGGGAGAGGAGGAGAGACCCAGTACTTC. Translation gives CASSPLGTSGRGGETQYF.